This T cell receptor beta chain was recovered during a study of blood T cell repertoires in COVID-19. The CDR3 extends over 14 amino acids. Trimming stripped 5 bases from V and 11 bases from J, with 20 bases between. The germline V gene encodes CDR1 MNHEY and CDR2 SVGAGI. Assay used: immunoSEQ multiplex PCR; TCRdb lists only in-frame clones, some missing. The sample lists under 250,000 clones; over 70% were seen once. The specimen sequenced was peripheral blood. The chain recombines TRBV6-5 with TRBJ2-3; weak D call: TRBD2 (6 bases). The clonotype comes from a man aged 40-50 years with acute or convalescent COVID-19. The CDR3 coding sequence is TGTGCCAGCAGTACCCCGGCAGCGCGGGATGAGCAGTATTTT. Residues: CASSTPAARDEQYF.